This T cell receptor beta chain is drawn from a study of beta chain features in type 1 diabetes. Findings and caveats of the study: Moderately but significantly shorter TCRB CDR3s were found in Type 1 diabetes patients in all four CD4+ subsets. PCR may have favored shorter templates equally in patients and controls.

As for this clone: Antigen unknown.

Sequencing targeted expressed TCRB transcripts, as all isolated RNA had been reverse transcribed. The method was immunoSEQ multiplex PCR; TCRdb's version includes in-frame clones alone and lacks a portion of them. The table lists a few hundred thousand clones, roughly a tenth of them singletons, with about 0.64% in the top ten. Source material: central memory CD4+ T cells from blood. The TCR comes from a man in his thirties or forties with type 1 diabetes.

The CDR3 nucleotides read TGTGCCAGCAGTCCAAGCGGGGGGGATGAGCAGTTCTTC. This codes for CASSPSGGDEQFF. V gene TRBV6-5 combines with J gene TRBJ2-1, with 10 bases that match TRBD2. CDR1 and CDR2 (germline): MNHEY, SVGAGI. The CDR3 has 13 amino acids. J was trimmed by 8 bases and V by 5 bases; bases with no gene match: 3.